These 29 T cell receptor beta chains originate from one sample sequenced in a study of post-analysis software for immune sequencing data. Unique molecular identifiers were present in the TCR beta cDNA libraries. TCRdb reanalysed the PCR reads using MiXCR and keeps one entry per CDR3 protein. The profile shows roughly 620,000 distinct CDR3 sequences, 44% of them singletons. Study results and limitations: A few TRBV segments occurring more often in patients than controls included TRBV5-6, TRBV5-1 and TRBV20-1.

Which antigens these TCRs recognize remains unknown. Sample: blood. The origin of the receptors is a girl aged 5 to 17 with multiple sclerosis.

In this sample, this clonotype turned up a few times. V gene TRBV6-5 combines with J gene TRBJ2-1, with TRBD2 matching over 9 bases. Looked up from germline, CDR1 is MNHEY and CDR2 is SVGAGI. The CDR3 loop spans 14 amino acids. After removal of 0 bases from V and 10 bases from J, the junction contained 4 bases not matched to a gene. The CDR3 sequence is CASSYSGAGGEQFF. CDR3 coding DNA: TGTGCCAGCAGTTACTCGGGTGCGGGAGGGGAGCAGTTCTTC.

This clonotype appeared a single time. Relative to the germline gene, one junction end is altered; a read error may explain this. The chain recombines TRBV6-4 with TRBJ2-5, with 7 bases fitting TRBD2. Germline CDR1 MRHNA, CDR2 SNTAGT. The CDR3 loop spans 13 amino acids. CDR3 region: CTSGASAQETQYF. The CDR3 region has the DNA TGTACCAGCGGGGCTAGCGCACAAGAGACCCAGTACTTC.

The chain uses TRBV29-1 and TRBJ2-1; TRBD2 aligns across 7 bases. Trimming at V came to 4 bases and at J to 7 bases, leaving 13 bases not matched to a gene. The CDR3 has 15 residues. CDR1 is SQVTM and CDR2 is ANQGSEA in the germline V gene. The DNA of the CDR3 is TGCAGCGTTGTTTATTTGGGACTAACTAGGAATGAGCAGTTCTTC. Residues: CSVVYLGLTRNEQFF.

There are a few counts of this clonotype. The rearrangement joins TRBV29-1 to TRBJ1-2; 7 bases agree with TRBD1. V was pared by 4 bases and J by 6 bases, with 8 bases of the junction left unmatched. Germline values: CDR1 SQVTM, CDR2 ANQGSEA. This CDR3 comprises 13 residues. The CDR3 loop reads CSVGDSVGNGYTF. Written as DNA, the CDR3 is TGCAGCGTTGGGGACAGCGTCGGGAATGGCTACACCTTC.

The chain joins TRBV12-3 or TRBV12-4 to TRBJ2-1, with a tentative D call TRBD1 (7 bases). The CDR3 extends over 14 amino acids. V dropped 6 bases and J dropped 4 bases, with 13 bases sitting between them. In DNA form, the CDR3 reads TGTGCCAGCAGAGCCAGGGGGGCATACAATGAGCAGTTCTTC. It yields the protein CASRARGAYNEQFF.

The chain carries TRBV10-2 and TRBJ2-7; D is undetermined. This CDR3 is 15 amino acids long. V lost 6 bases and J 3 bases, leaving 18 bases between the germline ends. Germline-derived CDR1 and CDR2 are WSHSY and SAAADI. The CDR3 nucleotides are TGCGCCAGCAGGGTCGGACCAGCGAGGATCTACGAGCAGTACTTC. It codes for CASRVGPARIYEQYF.

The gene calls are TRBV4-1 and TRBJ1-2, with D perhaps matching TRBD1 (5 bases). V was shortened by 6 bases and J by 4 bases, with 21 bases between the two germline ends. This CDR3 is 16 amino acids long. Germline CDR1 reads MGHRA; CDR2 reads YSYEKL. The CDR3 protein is CASRQLGAGISYGYTF. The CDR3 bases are TGCGCCAGCAGACAACTCGGGGCAGGGATCAGCTATGGCTACACCTTC.

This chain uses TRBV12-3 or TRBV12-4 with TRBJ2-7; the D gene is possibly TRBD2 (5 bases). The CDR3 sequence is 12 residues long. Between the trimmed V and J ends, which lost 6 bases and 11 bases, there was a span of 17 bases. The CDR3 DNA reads TGTGCCAGCAGCCGAGGTGAGACTACCGAGTACTTC. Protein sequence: CASSRGETTEYF.

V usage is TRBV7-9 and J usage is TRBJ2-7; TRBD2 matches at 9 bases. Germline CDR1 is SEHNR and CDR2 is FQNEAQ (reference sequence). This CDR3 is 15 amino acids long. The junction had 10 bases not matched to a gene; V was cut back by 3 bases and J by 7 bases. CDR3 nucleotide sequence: TGTGCCAGCAGCTTTAGCGGGAGTAACCGTGAGGAGCAGTACTTC. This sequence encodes CASSFSGSNREEQYF.

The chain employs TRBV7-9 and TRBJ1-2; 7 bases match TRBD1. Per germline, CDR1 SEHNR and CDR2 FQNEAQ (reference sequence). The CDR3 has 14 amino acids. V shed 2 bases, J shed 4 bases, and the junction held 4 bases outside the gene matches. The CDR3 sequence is CASSLKGGSYGYTF. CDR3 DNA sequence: TGTGCCAGCAGCTTAAAAGGGGGCAGCTATGGCTACACCTTC.

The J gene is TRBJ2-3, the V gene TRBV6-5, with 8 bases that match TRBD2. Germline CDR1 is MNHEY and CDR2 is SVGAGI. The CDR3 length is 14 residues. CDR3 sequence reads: CACGGFSSTDTQYF. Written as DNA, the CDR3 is TGTGCTTGCGGGGGGTTCTCTAGCACAGATACGCAGTATTTT.

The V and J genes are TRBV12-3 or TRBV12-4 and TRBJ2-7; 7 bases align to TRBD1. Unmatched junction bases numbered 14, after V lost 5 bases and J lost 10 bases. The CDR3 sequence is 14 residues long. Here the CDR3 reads CASSLGQPTVTQYF. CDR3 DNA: TGTGCCAGCAGTCTGGGACAGCCAACCGTAACCCAGTACTTC.

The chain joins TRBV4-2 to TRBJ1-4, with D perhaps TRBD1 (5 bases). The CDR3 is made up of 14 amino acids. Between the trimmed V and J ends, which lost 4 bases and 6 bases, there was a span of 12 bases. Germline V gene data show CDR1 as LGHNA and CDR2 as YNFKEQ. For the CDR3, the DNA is TGTGCCAGCAGCCTAGGGGACTCTCATGAAAAACTGTTTTTT. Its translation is CASSLGDSHEKLFF.

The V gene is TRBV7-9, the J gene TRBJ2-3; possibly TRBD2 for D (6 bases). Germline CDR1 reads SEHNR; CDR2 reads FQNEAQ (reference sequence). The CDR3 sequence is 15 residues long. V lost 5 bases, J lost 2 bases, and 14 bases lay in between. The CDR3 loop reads CASSTWGGTTDTQYF. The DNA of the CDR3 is TGTGCCAGCAGCACATGGGGCGGGACCACAGATACGCAGTATTTT.

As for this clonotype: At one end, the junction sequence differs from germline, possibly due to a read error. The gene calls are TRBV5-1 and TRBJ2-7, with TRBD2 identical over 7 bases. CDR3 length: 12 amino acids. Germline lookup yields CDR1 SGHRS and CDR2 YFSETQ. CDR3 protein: CVSGAVPYEQYF. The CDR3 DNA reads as TGCGTCAGCGGGGCAGTACCCTACGAGCAGTACTTC.

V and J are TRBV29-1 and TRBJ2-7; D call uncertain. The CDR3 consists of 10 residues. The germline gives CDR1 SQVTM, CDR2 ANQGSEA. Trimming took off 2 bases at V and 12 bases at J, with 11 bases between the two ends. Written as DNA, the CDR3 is TGCAGCGTTGAATCCAGGTTGCGGTACTTC. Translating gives CSVESRLRYF.

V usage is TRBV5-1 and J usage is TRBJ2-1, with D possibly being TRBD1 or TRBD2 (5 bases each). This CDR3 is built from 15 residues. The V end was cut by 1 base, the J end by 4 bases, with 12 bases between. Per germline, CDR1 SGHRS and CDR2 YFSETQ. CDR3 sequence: CASSLSTGGYNEQFF. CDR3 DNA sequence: TGCGCCAGCAGCTTGAGTACAGGAGGATACAATGAGCAGTTCTTC.

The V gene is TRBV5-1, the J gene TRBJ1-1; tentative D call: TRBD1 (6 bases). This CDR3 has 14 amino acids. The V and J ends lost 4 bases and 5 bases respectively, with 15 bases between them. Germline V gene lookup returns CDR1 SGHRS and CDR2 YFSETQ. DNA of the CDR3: TGCGCCAGCAGCCCGGGACAACTAGCGACTGAAGCTTTCTTT. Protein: CASSPGQLATEAFF.

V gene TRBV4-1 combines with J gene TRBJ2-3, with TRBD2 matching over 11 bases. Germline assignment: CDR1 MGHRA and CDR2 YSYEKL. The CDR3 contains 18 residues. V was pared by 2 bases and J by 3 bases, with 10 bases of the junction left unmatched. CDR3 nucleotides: TGCGCCAGCAGCCAAACGACTAGCGGGATCCTCCGGACAGATACGCAGTATTTT. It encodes CASSQTTSGILRTDTQYF.

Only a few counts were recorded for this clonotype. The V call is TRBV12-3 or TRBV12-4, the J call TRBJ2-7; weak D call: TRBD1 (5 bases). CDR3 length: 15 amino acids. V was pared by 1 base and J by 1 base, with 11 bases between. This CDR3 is CASSLGGRQSYEQYF. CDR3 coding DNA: TGTGCCAGCAGTTTAGGGGGCCGGCAATCCTACGAGCAGTACTTC.

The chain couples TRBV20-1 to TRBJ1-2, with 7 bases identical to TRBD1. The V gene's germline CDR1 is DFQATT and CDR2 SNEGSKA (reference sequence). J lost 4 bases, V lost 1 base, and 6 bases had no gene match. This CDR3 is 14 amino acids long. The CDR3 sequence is CSARGAGGVYGYTF. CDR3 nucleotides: TGCAGTGCTAGAGGAGCAGGGGGTGTCTATGGCTACACCTTC.

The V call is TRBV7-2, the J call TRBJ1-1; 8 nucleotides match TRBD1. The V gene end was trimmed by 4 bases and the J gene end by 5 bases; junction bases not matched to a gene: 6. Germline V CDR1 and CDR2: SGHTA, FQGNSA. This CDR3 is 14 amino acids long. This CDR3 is CASSSYRQGTEAFF. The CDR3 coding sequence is TGTGCCAGCAGCTCCTATCGACAGGGGACTGAAGCTTTCTTT.

CDR3 coding DNA: TGTGCCAGCAGGTCCGGTGTGGGAAACACTGAAGCTTTCTTT. This encodes CASRSGVGNTEAFF. This chain joins TRBV12-3 or TRBV12-4 and TRBJ1-1; D gene uncertain. Deletions cut 6 bases from V and 2 bases from J, with 13 bases between. The CDR3 has 14 amino acids.

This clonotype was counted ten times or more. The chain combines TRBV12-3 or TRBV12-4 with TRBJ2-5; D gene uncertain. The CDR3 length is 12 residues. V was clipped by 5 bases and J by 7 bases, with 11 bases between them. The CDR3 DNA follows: TGTGCCAGCAGTACTACCTATGGGACCCAGTACTTC. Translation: CASSTTYGTQYF.

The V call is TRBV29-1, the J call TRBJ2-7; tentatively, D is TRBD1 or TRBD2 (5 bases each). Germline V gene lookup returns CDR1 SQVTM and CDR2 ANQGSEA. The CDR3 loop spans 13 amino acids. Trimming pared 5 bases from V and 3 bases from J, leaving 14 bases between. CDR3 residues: CSVLRDDIYEQYF. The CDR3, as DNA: TGCAGCGTTCTCCGGGACGATATCTACGAGCAGTACTTC.

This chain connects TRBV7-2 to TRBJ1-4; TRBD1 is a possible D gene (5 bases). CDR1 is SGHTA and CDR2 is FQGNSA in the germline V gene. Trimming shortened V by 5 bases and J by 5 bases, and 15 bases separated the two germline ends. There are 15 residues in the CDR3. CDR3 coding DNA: TGTGCCAGCAGCCACGGGCAGGGACCAAATGAAAAACTGTTTTTT. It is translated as CASSHGQGPNEKLFF. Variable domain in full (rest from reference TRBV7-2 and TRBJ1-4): GAGVSQSPSNKVTEKGKDVELRCDPISGHTALYWYRQSLGQGLEFLIYFQGNSAPDKSGLPSDRFSAERTGGSVSTLTIQRTQQEDSAVYLCASSHGQGPNEKLFFGSGTQLSVL.

The CDR3 DNA is TGCGCCAGCAGCTTGGGGTCCGACGCGACTCTCTATGGCTACACCTTC. The encoded protein is CASSLGSDATLYGYTF. This sequence joins TRBV5-1 and TRBJ1-2; D is ambiguous. V lost 0 bases and J lost 4, with 16 bases in between. CDR1 is SGHRS and CDR2 is YFSETQ in the germline V gene. The CDR3 has 16 amino acids.

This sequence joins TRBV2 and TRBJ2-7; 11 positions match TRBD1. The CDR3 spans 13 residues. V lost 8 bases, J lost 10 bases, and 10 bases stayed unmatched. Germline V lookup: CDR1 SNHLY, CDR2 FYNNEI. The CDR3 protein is CASGQGALSFQYF. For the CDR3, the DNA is TGTGCCAGCGGACAGGGGGCTCTTAGTTTTCAGTACTTC.

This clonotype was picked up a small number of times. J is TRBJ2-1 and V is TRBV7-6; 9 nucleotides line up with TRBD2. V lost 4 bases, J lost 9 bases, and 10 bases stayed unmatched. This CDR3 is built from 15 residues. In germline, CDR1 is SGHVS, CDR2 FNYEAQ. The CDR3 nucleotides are TGTGCCAGCAGCTCCCCCTTAGCGGGAGTTGGTGAGCAGTTCTTC. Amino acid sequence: CASSSPLAGVGEQFF.